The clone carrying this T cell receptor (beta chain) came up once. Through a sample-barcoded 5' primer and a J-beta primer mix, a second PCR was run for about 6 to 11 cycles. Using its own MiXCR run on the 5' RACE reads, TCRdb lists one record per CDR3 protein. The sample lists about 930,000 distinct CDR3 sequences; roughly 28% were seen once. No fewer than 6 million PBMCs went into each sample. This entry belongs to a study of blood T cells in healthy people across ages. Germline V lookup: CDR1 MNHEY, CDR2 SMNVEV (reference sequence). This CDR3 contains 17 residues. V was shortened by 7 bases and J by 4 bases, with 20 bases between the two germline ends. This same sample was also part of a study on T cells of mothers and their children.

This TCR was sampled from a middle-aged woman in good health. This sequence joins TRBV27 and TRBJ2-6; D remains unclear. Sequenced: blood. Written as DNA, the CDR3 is TGTGCCAGCACTCGGTGGGCTCTGAGGAACGGGGCCAACGTCCTGACTTTC. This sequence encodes CASTRWALRNGANVLTF.